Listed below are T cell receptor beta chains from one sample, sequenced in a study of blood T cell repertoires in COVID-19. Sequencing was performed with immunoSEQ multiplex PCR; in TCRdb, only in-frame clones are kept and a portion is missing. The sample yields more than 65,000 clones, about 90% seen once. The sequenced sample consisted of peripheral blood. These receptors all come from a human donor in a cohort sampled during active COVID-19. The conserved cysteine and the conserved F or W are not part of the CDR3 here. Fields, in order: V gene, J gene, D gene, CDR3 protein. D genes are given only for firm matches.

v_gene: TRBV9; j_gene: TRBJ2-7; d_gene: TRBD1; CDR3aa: ASSPRAGGHSYEQY
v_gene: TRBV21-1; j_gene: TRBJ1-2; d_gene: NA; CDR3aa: ASIMDRNYGYT
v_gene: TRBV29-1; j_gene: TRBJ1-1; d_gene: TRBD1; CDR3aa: SQSGGKGTEAF
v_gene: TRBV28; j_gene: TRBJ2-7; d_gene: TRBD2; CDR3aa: ANPREGSYEQY
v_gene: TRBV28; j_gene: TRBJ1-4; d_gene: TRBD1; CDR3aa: ASRRAGGSTNEKLF
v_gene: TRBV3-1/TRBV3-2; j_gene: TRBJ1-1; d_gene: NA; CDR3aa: ASSQVSGVGTEAF
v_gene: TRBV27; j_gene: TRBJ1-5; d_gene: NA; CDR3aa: ASGGGNQPQH
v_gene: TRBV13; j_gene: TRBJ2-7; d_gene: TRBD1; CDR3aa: ASSPGTGGRNEQY
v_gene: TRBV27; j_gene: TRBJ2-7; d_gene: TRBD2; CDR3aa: ASSGVGTSSYEQY
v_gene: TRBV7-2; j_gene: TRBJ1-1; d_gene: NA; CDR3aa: ASSLVARGELPAF
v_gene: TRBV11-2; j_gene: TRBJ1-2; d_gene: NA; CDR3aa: ASSFGAGNGYT
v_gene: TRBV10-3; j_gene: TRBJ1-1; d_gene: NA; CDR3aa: AISEQGGPNTEAF
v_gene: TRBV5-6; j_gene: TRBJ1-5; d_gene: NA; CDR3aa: ASSLYLAGDNQPQH
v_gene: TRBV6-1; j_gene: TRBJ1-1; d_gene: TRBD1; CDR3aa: ASSEVNSVYRGLNTEAF
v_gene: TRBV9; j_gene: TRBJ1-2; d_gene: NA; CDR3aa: ASSPGIANYGYT
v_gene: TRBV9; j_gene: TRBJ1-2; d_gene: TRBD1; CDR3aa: ASSGGQGDGYT
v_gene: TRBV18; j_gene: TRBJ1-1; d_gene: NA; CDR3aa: ASSPDLNTEAF
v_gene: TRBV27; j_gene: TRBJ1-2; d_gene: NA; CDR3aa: ASSHNRDNGYT
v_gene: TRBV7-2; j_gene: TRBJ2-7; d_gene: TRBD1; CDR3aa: ASSPDQGTVVSYEQY
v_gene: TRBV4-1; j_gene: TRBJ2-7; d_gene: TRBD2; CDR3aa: ASSYKGGGSNEQY
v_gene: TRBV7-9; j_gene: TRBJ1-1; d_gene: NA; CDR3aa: ASSPGGSGTEAF
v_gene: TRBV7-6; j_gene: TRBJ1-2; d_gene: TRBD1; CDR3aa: ASSATGEGYGYT
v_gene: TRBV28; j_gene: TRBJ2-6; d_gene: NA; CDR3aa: ASSLGPRGVTGANVLT
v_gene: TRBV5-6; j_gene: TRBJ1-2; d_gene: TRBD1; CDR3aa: ASSPGQGPYGYT
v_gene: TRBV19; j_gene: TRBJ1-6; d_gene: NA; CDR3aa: ASSIAERGINSPLH
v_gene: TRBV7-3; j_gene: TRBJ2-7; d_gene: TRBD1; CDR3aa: ASSLTGTASYEQY
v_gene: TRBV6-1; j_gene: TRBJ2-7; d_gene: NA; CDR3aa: ASSELLGGPSEQY